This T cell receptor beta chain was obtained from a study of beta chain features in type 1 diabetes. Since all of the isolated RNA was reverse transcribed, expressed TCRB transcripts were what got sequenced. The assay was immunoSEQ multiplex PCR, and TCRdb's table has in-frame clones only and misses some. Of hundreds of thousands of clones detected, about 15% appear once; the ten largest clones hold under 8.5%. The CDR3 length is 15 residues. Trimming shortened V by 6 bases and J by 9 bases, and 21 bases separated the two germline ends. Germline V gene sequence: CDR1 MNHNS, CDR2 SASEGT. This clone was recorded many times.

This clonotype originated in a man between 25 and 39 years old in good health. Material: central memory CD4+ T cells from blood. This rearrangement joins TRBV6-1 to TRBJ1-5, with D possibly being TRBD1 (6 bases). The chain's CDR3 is CASSHRTAQSRPQHF. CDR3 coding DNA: TGTGCCAGCAGCCACCGGACAGCCCAGTCACGGCCCCAGCATTTT.